These 30 T cell receptor beta chains were all obtained from the same sample, sequenced in a study of T cells expressing NK-cell markers. TCRdb re-called the 5' RACE reads; one entry per CDR3 protein, DNA not given. This table lists about 460,000 distinct CDR3 sequences. Source material: blood T cells: a sorted CD56 or NKG2C T cell subset, CD4+ or CD8+ T cells, or bulk PBMC T cells (not recorded which). The receptors here all came from a woman aged 50 to 65 in good health.

The V gene is TRBV5-1, the J gene TRBJ2-5; absent DNA, TCRdb's TRBD1 call cannot be checked. CDR1 SGHRS and CDR2 YFSETQ come from the germline V gene. The CDR3 consists of 16 residues. The CDR3: CASSLEGTGTQETQYF.

The chain recombines TRBV5-1 with TRBJ2-3; the TCRdb call, TRBD1, lacks DNA for checking. CDR1 is SGHRS, CDR2 YFSETQ, per germline. The CDR3 is made up of 19 amino acids. CDR3 sequence reads: CASSLTGGSLIRLTDTQYF.

The CDR3 sequence is CASSQVMGEDTQYF. The chain has TRBV3-1 and TRBJ2-3; TCRdb picks TRBD1, but there is no DNA to check that call. CDR1 and CDR2 (germline): LGHDT, YNNKEL (reference sequence). The CDR3 is made up of 14 amino acids.

This chain joins TRBV5-1 and TRBJ2-7; there is no DNA to check the TCRdb D call of TRBD2. Germline V CDR1 and CDR2: SGHRS, YFSETQ. The length of the CDR3 is 12 residues. CDR3 amino acids: CASREVGDEQYF.

V and J are TRBV12-3 or TRBV12-4 and TRBJ2-2. This CDR3 contains 14 residues. The CDR3 region is CASSLAKSGGELFF.

The rearrangement joins TRBV6-5 to TRBJ1-1; TCRdb proposes TRBD1, but this gene call is untestable without DNA. CDR3 length equals 16 residues. CDR1 and CDR2 (germline): MNHEY, SVGAGI. CDR3 protein: CASTSTSRGRRAEAFF.

The chain employs TRBV10-3 and TRBJ2-3; absent DNA, TCRdb's TRBD2 call cannot be checked. The CDR3 is 17 residues long. Germline CDR1 is ENHRY and CDR2 is SYGVKD. Here the CDR3 reads CAISVRDLGLFTDTQYF.

The rearrangement links TRBV24-1 to TRBJ2-3; TCRdb picks TRBD2, but there is no DNA to check that call. The CDR3 is 16 amino acids. Per the germline V gene, CDR1 is KGHDR and CDR2 is SFDVKD. This CDR3 reads CATSDSGRTASDTQYF.

The chain is built from TRBV20-1 and TRBJ1-4. CDR1 is DFQATT, CDR2 SNEGSKA, per germline (reference sequence). The CDR3 covers 16 residues. CDR3 sequence: CSARDFKGQTNEKLFF.

The chain has TRBV27 and TRBJ2-4; the TRBD2 assignment by TCRdb is unverifiable without DNA. The CDR3 length is 16 residues. Looked up from germline, CDR1 is MNHEY and CDR2 is SMNVEV (reference sequence). The CDR3 spells CASSYSPDLAVNIQYF.

The rearrangement links TRBV20-1 to TRBJ2-7; TCRdb outputs TRBD1, but without DNA this stays unchecked. CDR1 is DFQATT, CDR2 SNEGSKA, per germline (reference sequence). The CDR3 length is 15 residues. CDR3 residues: CSARENTGGPYEQYF.

J is TRBJ1-1 and V is TRBV20-1; TCRdb's D gene call, TRBD1, goes unchecked for lack of DNA. Germline V CDR1 and CDR2: DFQATT, SNEGSKA (reference sequence). This CDR3 region has 14 residues. CDR3 residues: CSAISGRGATEAFF.

This chain links TRBV20-1 with TRBJ2-2; the TRBD2 assignment by TCRdb is unverifiable without DNA. This CDR3 is 15 amino acids long. CDR1 DFQATT and CDR2 SNEGSKA come from the germline V gene (reference sequence). CDR3 amino acids: CSAVGLAGGTGELFF.

V and J are TRBV7-9 and TRBJ2-6. Per germline, CDR1 SEHNR and CDR2 FQNEAQ (reference sequence). CDR3 length: 21 amino acids. The CDR3 sequence is CASSRIIGRSDQSSGANVLTF.

This chain joins TRBV5-1 and TRBJ2-2; with no DNA, the TCRdb D assignment of TRBD2 cannot be verified. Germline lookup yields CDR1 SGHRS and CDR2 YFSETQ. The CDR3 sequence is 17 residues long. The CDR3 region is CASSLEASEGSTGELFF.

This rearrangement joins TRBV6-5 to TRBJ1-3. CDR3 length: 15 amino acids. In germline, CDR1 is MNHEY, CDR2 SVGAGI. This CDR3 is CASSRDGGSGNTIYF.

The rearrangement joins TRBV5-6 to TRBJ2-2; TCRdb's D gene call, TRBD1, goes unchecked for lack of DNA. Germline V gene lookup returns CDR1 SGHDT and CDR2 YYEEEE. This CDR3 comprises 16 residues. CDR3: CASSFYTGLGTGELFF. Full variable domain (rest looked up from reference TRBV5-6 and TRBJ2-2): DAGVTQSPTHLIKTRGQQVTLRCSPKSGHDTVSWYQQALGQGPQFIFQYYEEEERQRGNFPDRFSGHQFPNYSSELNVNALLLGDSALYLCASSFYTGLGTGELFFGEGSRLTVL.

The chain has TRBV5-6 and TRBJ1-2. Germline CDR1 and CDR2: SGHDT and YYEEEE. The CDR3 is made up of 13 amino acids. The CDR3 sequence: CASSLPAGTSYTF.

The rearrangement joins TRBV24-1 to TRBJ2-1; TCRdb reports TRBD1, a call that lacks DNA to check it against. The CDR3 totals 17 residues. Germline V lookup: CDR1 KGHDR, CDR2 SFDVKD. CDR3 amino acids: CATSDRMRGPERDEQFF.

The V call is TRBV27, the J call TRBJ1-1; TCRdb returns TRBD1, unconfirmable since there is no DNA. CDR1 is MNHEY and CDR2 is SMNVEV in the germline V gene (reference sequence). This CDR3 has 13 residues. The CDR3 spells CASRGDGATAAFF.

The chain carries TRBV5-1 and TRBJ2-5. Germline V gene sequence: CDR1 SGHRS, CDR2 YFSETQ. CDR3 length equals 16 residues. The CDR3 reads CASSLAPRKHQETQYF.

J is TRBJ2-5 and V is TRBV5-1; with no DNA, the TCRdb D assignment of TRBD1 cannot be verified. Germline-derived CDR1 and CDR2 are SGHRS and YFSETQ. The CDR3 spans 17 residues. This CDR3 is CASSLGGQAGPQETQYF.

The chain is built from TRBV2 and TRBJ1-4; the D call from TCRdb, TRBD1, cannot be confirmed without DNA. The length of the CDR3 is 16 residues. The germline gives CDR1 SNHLY, CDR2 FYNNEI. This CDR3 reads CASSEERGRGQEKLFF.

The chain combines TRBV3-1 with TRBJ1-2; TCRdb's D gene call, TRBD1, goes unchecked for lack of DNA. The CDR3 sequence is 15 residues long. Germline values: CDR1 LGHDT, CDR2 YNNKEL (reference sequence). This chain's CDR3 is CASSQGASTTYGYTF.

The chain links TRBV12-3 or TRBV12-4 to TRBJ2-7; TCRdb gives TRBD2 as the D gene, but with no DNA this cannot be confirmed. The CDR3 is made up of 14 amino acids. CDR3 loop: CASRKGYPTDEQYF.

This chain's CDR3 is CAISESEVNEAFF. The V call is TRBV10-3, the J call TRBJ1-1. CDR1 and CDR2 from the germline V gene are ENHRY and SYGVKD. The CDR3 consists of 13 residues.

The chain links TRBV12-3 or TRBV12-4 to TRBJ2-5; as DNA is missing, the TRBD1 call by TCRdb cannot be tested. This CDR3 spans 16 amino acids. The CDR3 loop is CASSLIPGGAGETQYF.

The genes are TRBV12-3 or TRBV12-4 and TRBJ1-1; there is no DNA to check the TCRdb D call of TRBD1. The CDR3 is made up of 16 amino acids. CDR3 residues: CASGTPTGLGNTEAFF.

The J gene is TRBJ2-1, the V gene TRBV11-3; the D call of TRBD2 rests on TCRdb alone, since no DNA is present to check it. The length of the CDR3 is 18 residues. Germline CDR1 reads SGHNT; CDR2 reads YENEEA. CDR3 region: CASSSYGSVLSSYNEQFF.

The chain is built from TRBV7-9 and TRBJ2-5. The germline CDR1 and CDR2 sequences are SEHNR and FQNEAQ (reference sequence). The CDR3 covers 15 residues. The CDR3 region is CASSLGNRPKETQYF.